This is a list of T cell receptor beta chains from one sample in a study of cytomegalovirus exposure and HLA in healthy donors. TCRdb's table, derived via immunoSEQ multiplex PCR, lists solely in-frame clones and lacks some. The sample records fewer than 140,000 clones, roughly 71% being singletons. Material: PBMCs. All receptors derive from a male donor in good health and CMV-seropositive. CDR3s include the opening cysteine and the closing phenylalanine or tryptophan.

J gene: TRBJ1-5; CDR3 length: 17; V gene: TRBV4-3; CDR3 protein: CASSQDWAGRRNQPQHF
J gene: TRBJ2-5; CDR3 length: 15; V gene: TRBV6-6; CDR3 protein: CASRTSSGRGETQYF
J gene: TRBJ1-1; CDR3 length: 15; V gene: TRBV6-5; CDR3 protein: CASSYSQGSTTGGFF
J gene: TRBJ2-1; CDR3 length: 16; V gene: TRBV7-3; CDR3 protein: CASSLTMAGRSDEQFF
J gene: TRBJ2-7; CDR3 length: 13; V gene: TRBV9; CDR3 protein: CASSPGGSYEQYF
J gene: TRBJ1-4; CDR3 length: 15; V gene: TRBV11-2; CDR3 protein: CASSPQQGSNEKLFF
J gene: TRBJ2-3; CDR3 length: 16; V gene: TRBV5-1; CDR3 protein: CASSLTAGARTDTQYF
J gene: TRBJ2-1; CDR3 length: 17; V gene: TRBV4-3; CDR3 protein: CASSQAPSGVSYNEQFF
J gene: TRBJ1-5; CDR3 length: 16; V gene: TRBV25-1; CDR3 protein: CASSGEDRALNQPQHF
J gene: TRBJ2-3; CDR3 length: 14; V gene: TRBV9; CDR3 protein: CASSIRSGRDTQYF
J gene: TRBJ2-7; CDR3 length: 15; V gene: TRBV7-2; CDR3 protein: CASSWGTGDAYEQYF
J gene: TRBJ1-1; CDR3 length: 12; V gene: TRBV4-2; CDR3 protein: CASSQDRGEAFF
J gene: TRBJ2-3; CDR3 length: 14; V gene: TRBV29-1; CDR3 protein: CSVERPSGLGTQYF
J gene: TRBJ1-5; CDR3 length: 14; V gene: TRBV19; CDR3 protein: CASRTVNSNQPQHF
J gene: TRBJ1-3; CDR3 length: 15; V gene: TRBV7-2; CDR3 protein: CASREQGLTGNTIYF
J gene: TRBJ1-3; CDR3 length: 16; V gene: TRBV9; CDR3 protein: CASSGARGYSGNTIYF
J gene: TRBJ2-7; CDR3 length: 14; V gene: TRBV28; CDR3 protein: CASIRVGGNDEQYF
J gene: TRBJ2-7; CDR3 length: 18; V gene: TRBV6-7; CDR3 protein: CASTHWVGRQGFIYEQYF
J gene: TRBJ1-2; CDR3 length: 11; V gene: TRBV28; CDR3 protein: CASTSRGGYTF
J gene: TRBJ1-1; CDR3 length: 16; V gene: TRBV19; CDR3 protein: CASSMGWERMNTEAFF
J gene: TRBJ1-1; CDR3 length: 14; V gene: TRBV5-4; CDR3 protein: CASSLEGARTEAFF
J gene: TRBJ1-6; CDR3 length: 19; V gene: TRBV5-6; CDR3 protein: CASRPQTGDRFSYNSPLHF
J gene: TRBJ2-2; CDR3 length: 17; V gene: TRBV19; CDR3 protein: CASSIRVGGVNTGELFF
J gene: TRBJ1-2; CDR3 length: 16; V gene: TRBV6-5; CDR3 protein: CASSSPNQGINYGYTF
J gene: TRBJ2-7; CDR3 length: 13; V gene: TRBV19; CDR3 protein: CASSMDRGHEQYF
J gene: TRBJ2-3; CDR3 length: 14; V gene: TRBV11-3; CDR3 protein: CASSSTRYTDTQYF
J gene: TRBJ1-4; CDR3 length: 14; V gene: TRBV27; CDR3 protein: CASSRLGTNEKLFF
J gene: TRBJ2-7; CDR3 length: 16; V gene: TRBV5-1; CDR3 protein: CASSLGDRASSYEQYF
J gene: TRBJ1-1; CDR3 length: 14; V gene: TRBV7-2; CDR3 protein: CASSLSPGQGEAFF
J gene: TRBJ2-1; CDR3 length: 14; V gene: TRBV19; CDR3 protein: CASQDRWSYNEQFF